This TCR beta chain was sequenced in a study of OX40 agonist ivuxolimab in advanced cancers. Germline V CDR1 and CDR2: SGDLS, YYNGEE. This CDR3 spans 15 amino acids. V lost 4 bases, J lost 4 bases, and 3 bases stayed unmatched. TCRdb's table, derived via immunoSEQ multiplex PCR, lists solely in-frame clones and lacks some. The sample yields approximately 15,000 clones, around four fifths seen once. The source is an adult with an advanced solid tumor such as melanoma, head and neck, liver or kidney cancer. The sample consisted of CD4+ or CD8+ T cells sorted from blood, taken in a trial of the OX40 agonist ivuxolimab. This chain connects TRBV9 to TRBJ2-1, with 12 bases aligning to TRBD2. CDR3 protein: CASSQTSGGYNEQFF. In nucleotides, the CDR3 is TGTGCCAGCAGCCAGACTAGCGGGGGATACAATGAGCAGTTCTTC.